This T cell receptor (beta chain) stems from a study of beta chain features in type 1 diabetes. Study summary: Healthy donors and patients had similar age, gender and cell yields. The examined sorted cells totaled some 99 million across samples. Study results and limitations: Across all four CD4+ subsets, people with type 1 diabetes showed modestly shorter TCRB CDR3s.

CDR1 and CDR2 (germline): SGHTA, FQGNSA. V shed 0 bases and J shed 3 bases, with 6 bases lying between them. The length of the CDR3 is 13 residues. Every bit of the isolated RNA underwent reverse transcription, so sequencing read expressed TCRB transcripts. Around 3.5 million reads on average were seen across naive, central memory and regulatory T cell samples. Clones were sequenced by immunoSEQ multiplex PCR, and TCRdb holds only the in-frame ones, with some missing. This table holds fewer than 400,000 clones, around 9% found once. A note on this clone: What it recognizes is unknown.

The gene calls are TRBV7-2 and TRBJ2-7, with D maybe TRBD1 (5 bases). The sequencing sample was made of central memory CD4+ T cells from blood. The receptor's source is a man younger than 45 with type 1 diabetes. The CDR3 region has the DNA TGTGCCAGCAGCTTAGCCAGGGACTACGAGCAGTACTTC. It yields the protein CASSLARDYEQYF.